This note documents a single T cell receptor beta chain sequence. Its cognate antigen is unknown. This specimen belongs to a study of CD8+ T cells in alopecia areata. Extracted from the samples, RNA was reverse transcribed into cDNA to serve as the sequencing template. Only in-frame clones appear in the TCRdb table, and some are missing; sequencing was by immunoSEQ multiplex PCR. The sample consists of over 95,000 clones, roughly three fifths of them appearing once. Study-wide results and caveats: Scalp clonality, along with expanded CD8+ clones among the top 100, was significantly decreased by tofacitinib.

Treatment indicated: oral pan-JAK inhibitor, 5-10 mg twice daily. Sorting of PBMCs yielded the CD4+ and CD8+ T cells. The sequence came from a human donor with alopecia areata. The input for sequencing was CD8+ T cells sorted from blood, taken at week 4, from a patient treated with tofacitinib.

CDR3 protein: CAWSVVAGAYEQYF. Here the CDR3 DNA reads TGTGCCTGGAGTGTTGTTGCGGGAGCGTACGAGCAGTACTTC. The V and J genes are TRBV30 and TRBJ2-7; 7 bases are shared with TRBD2. This CDR3 contains 14 residues. Trimming cost V 0 bases and J 4 bases; bases outside gene matches: 6. Per germline, CDR1 GTSNPN and CDR2 SVGIG (reference sequence).